This T cell receptor beta chain was profiled in a study of cytomegalovirus exposure and HLA in healthy donors. Study results and caveats: CMV serostatus was the only recorded immune exposure for donors. Accurate predictions that matched the HLA-A and HLA-B alleles of most subjects were reportedly made from TCR beta sequences.

The primer mix had 60 Vbeta and 13 Jbeta primers. The method was immunoSEQ multiplex PCR; TCRdb's version includes in-frame clones alone and lacks a portion of them. The sample contains some 180,000 clones, over 65% of which appear only once. The CDR3 consists of 13 residues. Details on this clone: Its antigen remains unidentified.

The V and J genes are TRBV21-1 and TRBJ2-2; the D call TRBD2 from the table was never checked on the DNA. TRBV21-1 is marked as a pseudogene. This clonotype was sampled from a woman between 25 and 40 years old in good health and CMV-seronegative. Input material: PBMCs. CDR3 amino acids: CALGGVKDGELFF. Written as DNA, the CDR3 is TGTGCCCTGGGGGGGGTTAAGGACGGGGAGCTGTTTTTT.